These T cell receptor beta chains were read from a single sample in a study of beta chain features in type 1 diabetes. Some clones are missing from TCRdb's copy, which holds only in-frame ones; the method was immunoSEQ multiplex PCR. The sample contains 600,000 or so clones, about an eighth of which appear only once. Sequencing was done on a sample of naive CD4+ T cells from blood. The receptors stem from a man aged 18 to 35 with type 1 diabetes. The CDR3 runs from the conserved cysteine through the conserved F or W. Clone size appears in some rows only: once, few, many, or a class for an expanded clone.

V	size	J	CDR3
TRBV5-4	NA	TRBJ2-5	CASSQQETQYF
TRBV7-9	few	TRBJ2-1	CASSLVAGSSYNEQFF
TRBV10-3	NA	TRBJ1-4	CAISDRQGLEKLFF
TRBV18	few	TRBJ2-1	CASSPSWGGYNEQFF
TRBV28	NA	TRBJ2-7	CASSESSGGSYEQYF
TRBV29-1	NA	TRBJ1-2	CSVGTGVNYGYTF
TRBV9	once	TRBJ1-5	CASSVGLWGDQPQHF
TRBV28	few	TRBJ2-3	CASSSPDRRTDTQYF
TRBV18	few	TRBJ2-2	CASSPLGLENTGELFF
TRBV9	NA	TRBJ1-2	CASSVAGLADGYTF
TRBV5-1	NA	TRBJ2-6	CASSYTRDSGANVLTF
TRBV5-4	NA	TRBJ2-1	CASSLPGGSYNEQFF
TRBV6-5	NA	TRBJ1-1	CASSYSGVNTEAFF
TRBV7-3	few	TRBJ2-3	CASSLITSPTDTQYF
TRBV5-1	few	TRBJ2-5	CASSRSDRGSETQYF
TRBV7-2	NA	TRBJ1-1	CASSFFVGMNTEAFF
TRBV5-1	NA	TRBJ1-1	CASSLAFGGPWSTEAFF
TRBV5-1	few	TRBJ2-7	CASSLERSSYEQYF
TRBV2	NA	TRBJ2-5	CASSGALAGAGTQYF
TRBV6-6	NA	TRBJ2-1	CASSSLFEQFF
TRBV5-4	NA	TRBJ2-5	CASSPASGNPGRETQYF
TRBV5-4	NA	TRBJ2-5	CASSLDRGSETQYF
TRBV19	NA	TRBJ1-3	CASHLVAGNTIYF
TRBV11-1	NA	TRBJ1-1	CASSKKGVTEAFF